The 10 T cell receptor beta chains below were found in one sample sequenced in a study of blood T cell repertoires in COVID-19. Clones were sequenced by immunoSEQ multiplex PCR, and TCRdb holds only the in-frame ones, with some missing. The table includes 250,000 to 400,000 clones, around 90% detected once. The sample was peripheral blood. The receptors were gathered from a woman aged 30 to 39 with COVID-19, enrolled during active disease.

A remark on this clone: The sample holds other DNA sequences that translate to the same CDR3. The rearrangement uses TRBV7-9 and TRBJ2-7; possible D gene TRBD2, 6 bases. From germline, CDR1 is SEHNR and CDR2 FQNEAQ (reference sequence). V gave up 4 bases and J gave up 3 bases, with 7 bases separating them. The CDR3 consists of 12 residues. CDR3 DNA sequence: TGTGCCAGCAGCTCGGGAGTCTACGAGCAGTACTTC. It encodes CASSSGVYEQYF.

This rearrangement joins TRBV27 to TRBJ2-1; tentatively, D is TRBD1 (6 bases). This CDR3 has 16 amino acids. Trimming left V 2 bases short and J 8 bases short, with 19 bases between. The germline V gene has CDR1 MNHEY and CDR2 SMNVEV (reference sequence). CDR3 region: CASSLSVGAPGDEQFF. CDR3 in DNA: TGTGCCAGCAGTTTAAGTGTGGGTGCGCCAGGGGATGAGCAGTTCTTC.

This clone was seen only a few times. The V gene is TRBV24-1, the J gene TRBJ2-2, with D maybe TRBD1 (6 bases). The CDR3 runs 16 residues. Trimming stripped 5 bases from V and 1 base from J, with 13 bases between. CDR1 and CDR2 (germline): KGHDR, SFDVKD. CDR3 protein: CATSGVQGMNTGELFF. The CDR3 DNA follows: TGTGCCACCAGTGGCGTACAGGGTATGAACACCGGGGAGCTGTTTTTT.

This sequence joins TRBV5-8 and TRBJ2-7; TRBD1 agrees at 7 bases. This CDR3 region has 14 residues. The V segment lost 2 bases and the J segment 4 bases; nucleotides outside the gene matches: 6. Per the germline V gene, CDR1 is SGHTS and CDR2 is YDEGEE. Here the CDR3 reads CASSFRDRVYEQYF. In DNA, the CDR3 is TGTGCCAGCAGCTTCCGGGACAGAGTTTACGAGCAGTACTTC.

The table lists this clone with a count of one. V usage is TRBV30 and J usage is TRBJ2-2; 9 positions agree with TRBD2. Germline values: CDR1 GTSNPN, CDR2 SVGIG (reference sequence). The CDR3 runs to 13 residues. The CDR3 is CALAGAGTGELFF. CDR3 sequence (DNA): TGTGCTTTAGCGGGAGCTGGCACCGGGGAGCTGTTTTTT.

V and J are TRBV6-1 and TRBJ1-3, with 9 bases that match TRBD1. The CDR3 runs 14 residues. Trimming at V came to 3 bases and at J to 3 bases, leaving 0 bases not matched to a gene. CDR1 is MNHNS and CDR2 is SASEGT in the germline V gene. Here the CDR3 reads CASSEGQGGNTIYF. DNA for the CDR3: TGTGCCAGCAGTGAGGGACAGGGTGGAAACACCATATATTTT.

The rearrangement uses TRBV28 and TRBJ1-1, with D uncertain. CDR1 and CDR2 (germline): MDHEN, SYDVKM. Trimming pared 5 bases from V and 0 bases from J, leaving 13 bases between. The CDR3 length is 15 residues. CDR3 DNA: TGTGCCAGCAGTCCCCCCGGCGGAATGAACACTGAAGCTTTCTTT. Encoded protein: CASSPPGGMNTEAFF. Variable domain in full (rest from reference TRBV28 and TRBJ1-1): DVKVTQSSRYLVKRTGEKVFLECVQDMDHENMFWYRQDPGLGLRLIYFSYDVKMKEKGDIPEGYSVSREKKERFSLILESASTNQTSMYLCASSPPGGMNTEAFFGQGTRLTVV.

The gene calls are TRBV7-9 and TRBJ2-1; possible D gene TRBD2, 6 bases. The CDR3 has 16 residues. The V and J ends lost 1 base and 6 bases respectively, with 16 bases between them. Per germline, CDR1 SEHNR and CDR2 FQNEAQ (reference sequence). The CDR3 spells CASSLGLAHGSNEQFF. The CDR3 DNA reads as TGTGCCAGCAGCTTAGGGCTAGCGCACGGATCCAATGAGCAGTTCTTC.

The chain couples TRBV24-1 to TRBJ2-1; TRBD1 aligns across 7 bases. CDR3 size: 14 residues. CDR1 and CDR2 (germline): KGHDR, SFDVKD. Germline trimming cut 1 base from V and 7 bases from J; bases unmatched to any gene: 3. The CDR3 nucleotides read TGTGCCACCAGTGATTTAGACAGGGAAAATGAGCAGTTCTTC. Translating gives CATSDLDRENEQFF.

There are a few counts of this clone. The sample holds other DNA sequences that translate to the same CDR3. This chain joins TRBV11-2 and TRBJ1-1; no firm D call. CDR1 SGHAT and CDR2 FQNNGV come from the germline V gene. The V end was cut by 0 bases, the J end by 3 bases, with 5 bases between. The CDR3 contains 13 residues. The CDR3 nucleotides are TGTGCCAGCAGCTTAGACCGGGACACTGAAGCTTTCTTT. Its protein product is CASSLDRDTEAFF.